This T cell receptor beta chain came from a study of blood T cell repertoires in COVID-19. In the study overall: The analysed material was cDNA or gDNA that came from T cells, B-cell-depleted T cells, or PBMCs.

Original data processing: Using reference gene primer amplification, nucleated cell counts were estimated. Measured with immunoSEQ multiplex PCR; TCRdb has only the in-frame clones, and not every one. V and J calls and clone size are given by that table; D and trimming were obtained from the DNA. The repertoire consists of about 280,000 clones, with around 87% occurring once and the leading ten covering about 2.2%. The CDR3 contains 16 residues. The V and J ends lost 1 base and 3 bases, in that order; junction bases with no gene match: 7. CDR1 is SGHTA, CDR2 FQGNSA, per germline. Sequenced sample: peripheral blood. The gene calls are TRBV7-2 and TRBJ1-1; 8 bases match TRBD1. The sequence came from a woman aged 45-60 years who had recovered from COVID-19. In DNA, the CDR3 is TGTGCCAGCAGCTTAGTAACAGGGGGATGGCACACTGAAGCTTTCTTT. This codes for CASSLVTGGWHTEAFF.